A single sample gave rise to the 18 T cell receptor beta chains below, sequenced in a study of a mutant IDH1 vaccine in newly diagnosed glioma. Their specific antigens are unknown. The method was immunoSEQ multiplex PCR; TCRdb's version includes in-frame clones alone and lacks a portion of them. In the table there are under 50,000 clones, approximately 90% of which are singletons. The time point: week 23, last vaccination. All doses held 300 ug of mutant IDH1 20-mer peptide, with topical imiquimod. Source: PBMCs, taken from a glioma patient whose treatment included an IDH1 peptide vaccine. These receptors were obtained from a man aged 45-60 years with glioma.

V is TRBV6-1 and J is TRBJ2-1, with 14 bases lining up with TRBD2. The CDR3 loop spans 15 amino acids. Germline assignment: CDR1 MNHNS and CDR2 SASEGT. J gave up 7 bases and V 7 bases, and 6 bases lay outside the gene matches. This chain's CDR3 is CASTRTSGRLNEQFF. The CDR3 nucleotides are TGTGCCAGCACCCGGACTAGCGGGAGGTTGAATGAGCAGTTCTTC.

The V call is TRBV7-8, the J call TRBJ2-3; the match to TRBD2 covers 13 bases. CDR1 SGHVS and CDR2 FQNEAQ come from the germline V gene. The trim removed 5 bases at V and 5 bases at J, leaving 7 bases unmatched. CDR3 length equals 16 residues. The DNA for the CDR3 is TGTGCCAGCAGCCGAAGGACTAGCGGGAGTAAAGATACGCAGTATTTT. This codes for CASSRRTSGSKDTQYF.

The gene calls are TRBV2 and TRBJ2-3, with D perhaps matching TRBD1 or TRBD2 (6 bases each). Germline CDR1 reads SNHLY; CDR2 reads FYNNEI. Trimming pared 2 bases from V and 3 bases from J, leaving 18 bases between. This CDR3 has 17 residues. CDR3 coding DNA: TGTGCCAGCAGTGAAATGGAGAGGGGGGTTCGGACAGATACGCAGTATTTT. Its protein product is CASSEMERGVRTDTQYF.

This chain joins TRBV18 and TRBJ2-6, with a tentative D call TRBD1 (5 bases). The CDR3 covers 16 residues. Germline loops: CDR1 KGHSH, CDR2 LQKENI. The V end was cut by 3 bases, the J end by 2 bases, with 11 bases between. CDR3 sequence reads: CASSPAGIPGANVLTF. The CDR3 DNA reads TGTGCCAGCTCACCCGCAGGGATCCCTGGGGCCAACGTCCTGACTTTC. Combining the CDR3 with reference TRBV18 and TRBJ2-6 gives the whole variable domain NAGVMQNPRHLVRRRGQEARLRCSPMKGHSHVYWYRQLPEEGLKFMVYLQKENIIDESGMPKERFSAEFPKEGPSILRIQQVVRGDSAAYFCASSPAGIPGANVLTFGAGSRLTVL.

The chain recombines TRBV7-2 with TRBJ2-5; the D call may be TRBD1 or TRBD2 (5 bases each). CDR3 length: 15 amino acids. V lost 1 base and J 1 base, leaving 10 bases between the germline ends. CDR1 is SGHTA and CDR2 is FQGNSA in the germline V gene. CDR3 protein: CASSLGGWTQETQYF. CDR3 bases: TGTGCCAGCAGCTTAGGGGGGTGGACCCAAGAGACCCAGTACTTC.

This chain connects TRBV7-2 to TRBJ2-5; D is possibly TRBD1 or TRBD2 (5 bases each). From germline, CDR1 is SGHTA and CDR2 FQGNSA. This CDR3 comprises 13 residues. With 5 bases removed from V and 5 bases from J, the gap between germline ends came to 12 bases. The CDR3 coding sequence is TGTGCCAGCAGCCAAGGGGAGTTGGAGACCCAGTACTTC. Translation: CASSQGELETQYF. The full variable domain, with the rest looked up from reference TRBV7-2 and TRBJ2-5, is GAGVSQSPSNKVTEKGKDVELRCDPISGHTALYWYRQSLGQGLEFLIYFQGNSAPDKSGLPSDRFSAERTGGSVSTLTIQRTQQEDSAVYLCASSQGELETQYFGPGTRLLVL.

The J gene is TRBJ2-3, the V gene TRBV5-4; D uncertain. This CDR3 region has 14 residues. V shed 3 bases and J shed 2 bases, with 10 bases lying between them. CDR1 SGHNT and CDR2 YYREEE come from the germline V gene (reference sequence). CDR3 in DNA: TGTGCCAGCAGCTCCCAGGACGCCACAGATACGCAGTATTTT. This sequence encodes CASSSQDATDTQYF.

The chain is built from TRBV27 and TRBJ1-5; 12 bases align to TRBD1. Unmatched junction bases numbered 2, after V lost 2 bases and J lost 6 bases. The CDR3 spans 15 residues. Germline CDR1 is MNHEY and CDR2 is SMNVEV (reference sequence). CDR3 amino acids: CASSLGTGGIQPQHF. DNA of the CDR3: TGTGCCAGCAGTTTAGGGACAGGGGGCATTCAGCCCCAGCATTTT.

In this sample, this clone turned up once. This rearrangement joins TRBV5-1 to TRBJ2-2; D is unresolved. CDR3 size: 14 residues. CDR1 is SGHRS and CDR2 is YFSETQ in the germline V gene. Deletions cut 7 bases from V and 2 bases from J, with 12 bases between. CDR3 sequence reads: CASRATLNTGELFF. CDR3 DNA sequence: TGCGCCAGCCGAGCGACACTAAACACCGGGGAGCTGTTTTTT.

V usage is TRBV30 and J usage is TRBJ1-5, with D perhaps matching TRBD1 (5 bases). Trimming left V 2 bases short and J 8 bases short, with 13 bases between. The CDR3 sequence is 13 residues long. Germline V gene lookup returns CDR1 GTSNPN and CDR2 SVGIG (reference sequence). CDR3 coding DNA: TGTGCCTGGAGTACCGGGGCACAGAAGCCCCAGCATTTT. Translating gives CAWSTGAQKPQHF.

V and J are TRBV10-3 and TRBJ1-5; D perhaps matches TRBD1 (5 bases). Trimming took off 2 bases at V and 8 bases at J, with 13 bases between the two ends. The length of the CDR3 is 14 residues. Per germline, CDR1 ENHRY and CDR2 SYGVKD. CDR3 coding DNA: TGTGCCATCAGTGAGGAGGGTTCGGGGGAGCCCCAGCATTTT. It yields the protein CAISEEGSGEPQHF.

This rearrangement joins TRBV5-1 to TRBJ2-1; 7 bases are shared with TRBD2. The CDR3 spans 15 residues. V shed 3 bases, J shed 2 bases, and the junction held 5 bases outside the gene matches. Germline V gene lookup returns CDR1 SGHRS and CDR2 YFSETQ. CDR3 sequence (DNA): TGCGCCAGCAGCTCTTCCGGGGGGACCTACAATGAGCAGTTCTTC. Encoded protein: CASSSSGGTYNEQFF.

A single count supports this clone. V is TRBV6-6 and J is TRBJ1-1; weak D call: TRBD1 (5 bases). The CDR3 length is 14 residues. Trimming took 0 bases from V and 4 from J, leaving 9 bases between them. From germline, CDR1 is MNHNY and CDR2 SVGAGI (reference sequence). This chain's CDR3 is CASSYSGGSTEAFF. As DNA, the CDR3 is TGTGCCAGCAGTTACTCGGGGGGGTCCACTGAAGCTTTCTTT.

The chain combines TRBV4-1 with TRBJ2-5; the D gene is possibly TRBD2 (6 bases). V lost 3 bases and J lost 0, with 32 bases in between. The CDR3 is 22 amino acids. Germline V gene data show CDR1 as MGHRA and CDR2 as YSYEKL. This CDR3 is CASSHPPGRTIRPKVYQETQYF. CDR3 in DNA: TGCGCCAGCAGCCATCCCCCCGGACGGACTATCAGACCAAAAGTTTACCAAGAGACCCAGTACTTC.

This clone was seen only a few times. This chain connects TRBV2 to TRBJ1-1; 8 positions match TRBD1. This CDR3 has 15 residues. Per the germline V gene, CDR1 is SNHLY and CDR2 is FYNNEI. The junction had 11 bases not matched to a gene; V was cut back by 6 bases and J by 5 bases. CDR3 sequence reads: CASSPWTGRMTEAFF. The CDR3 DNA reads as TGTGCCAGCAGCCCGTGGACAGGGAGAATGACTGAAGCTTTCTTT.

The chain couples TRBV5-1 to TRBJ2-7, with D perhaps matching TRBD1 (6 bases). The germline V gene encodes CDR1 SGHRS and CDR2 YFSETQ. The CDR3 is 15 amino acids. The V end was cut by 4 bases, the J end by 0 bases, with 14 bases between. The CDR3 here is CASSVRDTFSYEQYF. CDR3 in DNA: TGCGCCAGCAGCGTAAGGGACACTTTCTCCTACGAGCAGTACTTC.

The chain joins TRBV19 to TRBJ1-1; TRBD1 is a possible D gene (6 bases). The V gene's germline CDR1 is LNHDA and CDR2 SQIVND (reference sequence). The CDR3 runs 15 residues. The V end was cut by 7 bases, the J end by 7 bases, with 22 bases between. The CDR3 bases are TGTGCCAGTAAGTGGGGGACATCATCGGGTAGTGAAGCTTTCTTT. It codes for CASKWGTSSGSEAFF.

The V call is TRBV7-9, the J call TRBJ2-7, with D perhaps matching TRBD1 (5 bases). The germline V gene has CDR1 SEHNR and CDR2 FQNEAQ (reference sequence). The CDR3 has 15 amino acids. V was pared by 5 bases and J by 6 bases, with 20 bases between. CDR3 DNA: TGTGCCAGCAGCCCAAAGTGGGGCCTCACCTCCGAGCAGTACTTC. The encoded protein is CASSPKWGLTSEQYF. Based on the CDR3 plus reference TRBV7-9 and TRBJ2-7, the full variable domain is DTGVSQNPRHKITKRGQNVTFRCDPISEHNRLYWYRQTLGQGPEFLTYFQNEAQLEKSRLLSDRFSAERPKGSFSTLEIQRTEQGDSAMYLCASSPKWGLTSEQYFGPGTRLTVT.